This T cell receptor beta chain is drawn from a study of human T cells and chemical hapten exposure. As for the study in general: Alopecia areata, totalis or universalis affected patients, mainly female.

Specified time point: pre-sensitization, week 0. Treatment specified: therapeutic diphenylcyclopropenone sensitization with weekly scalp DPC. The authors extracted total RNA from unfractionated whole blood. Investigators collected blood before applying each patch test. Findings and limits, study-wide: It was expanded TCRs that formed significantly more large CDR3 similarity clusters than controls did.

Between the trimmed V and J ends, which lost 5 bases and 7 bases, there was a span of 18 bases. Germline loops: CDR1 MDHEN, CDR2 SYDVKM. CDR3 size: 15 residues. Only a few counts were recorded for this clonotype. What it binds is unknown. In the source study's methods: Between about 23,224 and 750,000 TCRs appeared in each sample, and the median stood at roughly 95,000. Using its own MiXCR run on the RACE reads, TCRdb lists one record per CDR3 protein. TCRdb, not the original authors, processed these V and J calls. The sample holds just under 35,000 distinct CDR3 sequences; around 10% are singletons and the top ten take 27%.

This receptor was identified in a man in his forties or fifties with alopecia areata. Some clones in this sample may be carry-over from other donors' samples. V usage is TRBV28 and J usage is TRBJ2-1; D possibly corresponds to TRBD2 (7 bases). The sequencing used whole blood, collected in connection with sensitization to the hapten diphenylcyclopropenone (DPC). The CDR3, as DNA: TGTGCCAGCAGTGGGCGGGGGCTCCTAGGTAATGAGCAGTTCTTC. This gives the protein CASSGRGLLGNEQFF. Looking up the rest from reference TRBV28 and TRBJ2-1 gives the full variable domain: DVKVTQSSRYLVKRTGEKVFLECVQDMDHENMFWYRQDPGLGLRLIYFSYDVKMKEKGDIPEGYSVSREKKERFSLILESASTNQTSMYLCASSGRGLLGNEQFFGPGTRLTVL.